This TCR beta chain was profiled in a study of blood T cells in healthy people across ages (dated by TCRdb to between 2015 and 2017). The study in broad terms: In model experiments, roughly one uniquely barcoded TCR beta cDNA molecule per two T cells was captured by template switching. Age-related changes in TCR beta repertoire diversity were measured in the study by deep sequencing normalized with unique cDNA molecular identifiers. The donors were split into four age groups: young (average 16 years), middle-aged (39), aged (approximately 59) and long-lived (roughly 88). To avoid experimental bias, donors of different ages were spread randomly across the sequencing lanes. For two donors (one aged 18 to 29 and one aged 80 or older), the study analyzed two additional independent replicas of 1 million unique cDNA reads from the same blood draw.

The table lists this clonotype with a few counts. Its cognate antigen has yet to be identified. No much larger clone is present one base from it, and per-base qualities are unavailable. The investigation overall reported the following: As age increased, observed TCR beta diversity per million T cells dropped in a roughly linear way, and a significant reduction was already evident by age 40. Because profiling used bulk unsorted PBMCs, naive and antigen-experienced compartments could not be compared conclusively. Compared with the aged group, the long-lived group had more naive CD4+ T cells, fewer expanded clones and increased TCR diversity, a pattern suggesting age selection. Estimates of total diversity based on one million sequenced T cells were considered lower bounds and underestimates. Donor CMV infection status was unknown, potentially confounding age-related changes in expanded clonotypes. The percentage of naive T cells measured by flow cytometry correlated strongly with observed TCR beta diversity.

The library was obtained by 5' RACE. The data were produced on an Illumina HiSeq 2500. The second PCR ran for roughly 6 to 11 cycles and used a J-beta primer mix along with a sample-barcoded 5' primer. A unique molecular identifier was introduced onto each TCR beta cDNA molecule by a template-switch 5' adaptor carrying 12 random nucleotides. Each sample yielded at least 2.5 million CDR3-containing paired-end reads. First-strand cDNA synthesis was performed from all RNA using the Mint cDNA synthesis kit, with priming by a TRBC-specific oligonucleotide. All cDNA was treated with uracil-DNA glycosylase and then went through a first 18-cycle PCR with the universal primers M1SS and BC2_uni_R. The authors' pipeline ran thus. Each sample was normalized by randomly selecting 1 million high-quality reads, each carrying a distinct molecular identifier. Instead of being binned into consensus sequences, reads that shared molecular identifiers were thrown out. MiTCR, with a Q25 quality threshold and the strictest error-elimination algorithm, was used for CDR3 identification, clonotype clustering and error correction. A nonparametric unseen species model using Euler transformation provided a lower-bound estimate of total TCR beta diversity. TCRdb reprocessed the public reads (quality trimming at Q25 with fastp, clone calling with MiXCR) and kept in-frame beta chains. Every entry covers one CDR3 protein and lists the most common genes and DNA from its rows. The V and J calls were not made by the authors but by TCRdb's processing. The sample contains about 1,500,000 distinct CDR3 sequences, roughly 30% of them found a single time. Of the sample, 6.5% to 8.5% falls within the top ten clones.

For this chain, trimming is 5 bases at the V end and 2 bases at the J end, and the number of junction bases without a gene match is 8. Reading the germline V gene (reference sequence) gives CDR1 DFQATT and CDR2 SNEGSKA. From its cysteine to its phenylalanine, the CDR3 spans 14 amino acids. Kept here is only the CDR3 DNA, which spans 42 bases and is read in frame from base 1. The 35 to 40 donors, aged about 6 to 95 years, were systemically healthy Caucasian individuals from Russia. Each donor gave roughly 11 milliliters of peripheral blood, drawn into EDTA-treated Vacutainer tubes. Ficoll-Paque density-gradient centrifugation was used to isolate PBMCs, with at least 7 million per sample. Trizol reagent was used to extract total RNA from the PBMCs, yielding at least 5 micrograms per sample. The percentages of naive CD45RAhigh/CD27high T cells were determined by flow cytometry on a PBMC aliquot from every donor.

This chain is built from TRBV20-1 and TRBJ2-5; TRBD1 lines up with 7 middle nucleotides. The sequencing input was blood. This clonotype was sampled from a woman aged 30 to 39 in good health. Here the CDR3 is given as CSASRQGRQETQYF. Here is the DNA: TGCAGTGCTTCTAGACAGGGACGGCAAGAGACCCAGTACTTC.